This record looks at one T cell receptor beta chain sequence and its context. What antigen it recognizes has not been identified. Base qualities are missing; no much larger clone stands one base away. Explained via the paper, the time point label denotes: week 35, safety follow-up. Each vaccine dose was 300 ug of a 20-mer mutant IDH1 peptide in Montanide, given subcutaneously with topical imiquimod. Across visits V03 through V10, patients got a total of eight vaccinations, given in weeks 1, 3, 5, 7, 11, 15, 19 and 23. Newly diagnosed WHO grade 3 or 4 IDH1-mutant astrocytomas showing loss of nuclear ATRX were present in the donors. The samples were drawn from NOA16, a multicentre, single-arm, open-label phase I trial in Germany that tested a mutant IDH1 peptide vaccine in humans for the first time. Genomic DNA for TCRB sequencing was extracted from EDTA blood using the DNeasy Blood and Tissue Kit.

The receptor library was made with the immunoSEQ multiplex PCR assay. Rearranged TCR beta chain sequences were amplified with the hsTCRB Kit following the manufacturer's protocol. An Illumina MiSeq was used to sequence the TCRB libraries. Processing in the source paper ran as follows. The proprietary platform of the kit vendor was used for demultiplexing, trimming and gene mapping. TCRdb holds this immuneACCESS table with in-frame rearrangements only. Some clones are missing; in checked studies, unresolved V genes explain under half, and the rest has no known cause. The V and J calls and clone size come from that table; D and trimming were worked out from the DNA. In all, the sample holds 30,000 or so clones, and around 77% of those were seen once. Roughly 8.8% of the sample belongs to the ten largest clones. This entry belongs to a study of a mutant IDH1 vaccine in newly diagnosed glioma (dated by TCRdb to about 2021). Study-wide context: Vaccination started 4-6 weeks after radiotherapy alone, or was given together with temozolomide cycles in the groups whose treatment included chemotherapy. The 30 to 40 treated patients were around 60% male and 37.5% female, with a mean age of 40.4 years. Before enrollment, most patients had been given radiochemotherapy with temozolomide as standard therapy, while the rest had received either radiotherapy alone or temozolomide alone. The week-35 safety follow-up was designated visit V12, and the week-47 end of study was designated visit V13. Peripheral blood was collected at six visits: V03 (baseline), V05, V07, V10, V12 and V13. Longitudinal TCRB deep sequencing was done for 25 to 30 treated patients, wherever samples were available for exploratory analyses. What the work shows at the level of the full study, not this receptor alone: The authors noted that analyses of patient blood samples could not be reproduced because of sample limitations. Selection of PBMC samples for TCRB deep sequencing was based on availability. Pseudoprogression seemed to be unrelated to changes in the top peripheral T cell clonotypes found by TCRB sequencing. Across multiple MHC alleles, vaccine-induced immune responses were seen in just over 90% of patients.

This clonotype was obtained from a woman in her twenties or thirties with glioma. Some clones in this sample may be carry-over from other donors' samples. The sequences come from PBMCs, collected from a glioma patient whose treatment included an IDH1 peptide vaccine.

The CDR3: CASRQGTGTNYGYTF. The DNA reads as follows: TGTGCCAGCAGACAGGGTACCGGGACTAACTATGGCTACACCTTC. The V gene is TRBV28 and the J gene is TRBJ1-2; D gene: possibly TRBD1, on 6 matching bases. Cut back by 6 bases and 0 bases, the V and J ends lie 14 bases apart. CDR1 and CDR2, looked up from the germline V gene, are MDHEN and SYDVKM. The CDR3, cysteine through phenylalanine, is 15 amino acids long. CDR3 DNA only is kept here, 45 bases in frame from base 1.